This TCR beta chain derives from a study of identical twins' blood T cells (dated by TCRdb to the early 2010s). With respect to the entire study: Roughly 50 million Illumina reads were obtained across 12 libraries, of which six were alpha-chain libraries and six were beta-chain libraries. TCR alpha and beta chain repertoires of three pairs of monozygous twins were compared using next-generation sequencing to assess genetic influence on repertoire formation.

Donors were six healthy women forming three monozygous twin pairs. All three twin pairs had been reared together, and it was thought likely that the same infectious agents and vaccines had been met by these twin pairs. TCR cDNA libraries were prepared from RNA that was isolated from peripheral blood mononuclear cells. Paper-wide results and their limitations: Because the twins were reared together, environmental influences could not be ruled out as the explanation for twin similarity. Independent studies were stated to be required to validate the proposed role of the TCRalpha J segment in MHC recognition during thymic selection. V gene usage was reported to be markedly more similar within twin pairs than between unrelated donors, even among non-selected out-of-frame TCRbeta clonotypes. Looking at the most abundant TCRbeta clonotypes, every donor had more CDR3 sequences in common with her twin than with unrelated donors. How many CDR3 clonotypes two donors shared depended mainly on the product of their cloneset sizes, and the twins did not clearly stray from this trend.

Many counts were recorded for this clonotype. The antigen this receptor binds is unknown. Qualities for individual bases were not recorded, and no much larger clone is one base off. Libraries were constructed by 5' RACE. For sequencing, an Illumina Genome Analyzer IIx was employed. To prepare the RNA-based TCR cDNA libraries, a previously described protocol was followed, with several modifications. To prevent cross-contamination, sample-specific barcodes were introduced on both ends of each TCR cDNA library during cDNA synthesis and amplification. Regarding the original processing steps: Between about 90,000 and nearly 550,000 clonotypes were identified per individual, with roughly 2.2 to 3.6 million CDR3-containing reads per library. Reads with improper barcode index combinations were discarded, after which clonesets were built for each library with the MiTCR software. While assembling CDR3 clonotypes, MiTCR corrected PCR and sequencing errors and either filtered or rescued low-quality reads. Artificial out-of-frame clonotypes were mapped to in-frame sequences, with one indel allowed in the CDR3, and then removed. Similarity in V and J gene usage between donors was calculated as the Jensen-Shannon divergence divided by the mean entropy. TCRdb itself trimmed the public reads at Q25 with fastp, ran MiXCR and retained productive beta chains. Entries that share a CDR3 protein sequence are merged under the most common genes and DNA. For this entry, the V and J calls and clone size follow TCRdb and not the study's own pipeline. Recorded for this sample are 350,000 to 400,000 distinct CDR3 sequences; 25% to 35% of them occurred a single time. The top ten clonotypes cover roughly 6.1% of the sample.

According to the germline V gene (reference sequence), CDR1 reads SEHNR and CDR2 reads FQNEAQ. A distance of 16 bases separates the germline ends of V and J, which lose 3 bases and 8 bases respectively. The CDR3 goes from the cysteine to the phenylalanine over 15 residues. CDR3 DNA only is kept here, 45 bases in frame from base 1. The receptor's source is a woman aged 18-49 years in good health. Recombination joined TRBV7-9 with TRBJ1-4, with a tentative D gene TRBD1 over 6 matching bases. What was sequenced was PBMCs. The CDR3 is CASSFPRGSQEKLFF. The DNA sequence is as follows: TGTGCCAGCAGCTTCCCTAGGGGGTCTCAAGAAAAACTGTTTTTT.